This T cell receptor beta chain was found in a study of chemoradiotherapy in HPV16-positive cancers. Produced via immunoSEQ multiplex PCR; TCRdb's table is partial and in-frame only. The sample comprises roughly 30,000 clones, about nine tenths of which are singletons, and roughly 3.9% rests with the top ten. Trimming removed 8 bases at V and 3 bases at J, with 22 bases between. The CDR3 consists of 17 residues. In germline, CDR1 is MGHRA, CDR2 YSYEKL. The sequences come from blood, collected from a patient who underwent chemoradiotherapy. The TCR comes from a human donor with HPV-associated anogenital cancer. The V gene is TRBV4-1, the J gene TRBJ2-2; D is possibly TRBD1 (7 bases). This chain's CDR3 is CASRSLGDREDTGELFF. In DNA, the CDR3 is TGCGCCAGCCGAAGCCTAGGAGACAGGGAGGACACCGGGGAGCTGTTTTTT.